This T cell receptor beta chain was identified during a study of glioma-infiltrating T cells after dendritic cell vaccination. The repertoire was sequenced with immunoSEQ multiplex PCR; TCRdb's copy has only in-frame clones and lacks some. The sample comprises tens of thousands of clones, 81% of which are singletons, and 7.9% rests with the top ten. V lost 1 base to trimming and J lost 0 bases, with 10 bases between them. Germline assignment: CDR1 SGHAT and CDR2 FQDESV (reference sequence). This CDR3 region has 15 residues. This sample comprised blood, obtained before dendritic cell vaccination. The sequence derives from a human donor with glioblastoma. The V call is TRBV11-1, the J call TRBJ2-7; a possible D gene is TRBD2 (6 bases). The CDR3 is CASSLENGGSYEQYF. The CDR3 region has the DNA TGTGCCAGCAGCTTAGAGAACGGGGGCTCCTACGAGCAGTACTTC.